This T cell receptor beta chain stems from a study of blood T cell repertoires in COVID-19. About the research overall: The United States, Italy and Spain were the sources of the acute and convalescent COVID-19 samples.

The repertoire was sequenced with immunoSEQ multiplex PCR; TCRdb's copy has only in-frame clones and lacks some. This sample yields hundreds of thousands of clones, of which 90% are seen a single time; roughly 16% belongs to the top ten. The sequenced material came from PBMCs or T cells enriched from blood (not recorded which). This TCR derives from a man aged 30 to 39 who had been exposed to COVID-19.

CDR3 DNA: TGTGCCAGCAGCAAAGGGGGACTTCGCGGGGGGATACTTAAGGTCTACAATGAGCAGTTCTTC. Residues: CASSKGGLRGGILKVYNEQFF. The gene calls are TRBV21-1 and TRBJ2-1; the D call of TRBD2 is as the table states it, not checked on the DNA. TRBV21-1 is tagged as a pseudogene. The CDR3 spans 21 residues.